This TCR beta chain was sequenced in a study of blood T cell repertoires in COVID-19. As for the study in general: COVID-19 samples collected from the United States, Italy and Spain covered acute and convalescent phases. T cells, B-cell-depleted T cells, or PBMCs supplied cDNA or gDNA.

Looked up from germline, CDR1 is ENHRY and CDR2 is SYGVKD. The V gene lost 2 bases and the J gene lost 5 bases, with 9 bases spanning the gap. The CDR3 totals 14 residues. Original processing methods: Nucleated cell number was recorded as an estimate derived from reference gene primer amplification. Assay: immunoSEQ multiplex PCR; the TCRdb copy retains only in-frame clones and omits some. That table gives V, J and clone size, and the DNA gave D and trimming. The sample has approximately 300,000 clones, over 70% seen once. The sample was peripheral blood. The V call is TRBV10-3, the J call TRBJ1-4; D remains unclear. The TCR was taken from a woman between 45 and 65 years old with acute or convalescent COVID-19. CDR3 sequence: CAISEGLPNEKLFF. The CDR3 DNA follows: TGTGCCATCAGTGAGGGGCTTCCGAATGAAAAACTGTTTTTT.